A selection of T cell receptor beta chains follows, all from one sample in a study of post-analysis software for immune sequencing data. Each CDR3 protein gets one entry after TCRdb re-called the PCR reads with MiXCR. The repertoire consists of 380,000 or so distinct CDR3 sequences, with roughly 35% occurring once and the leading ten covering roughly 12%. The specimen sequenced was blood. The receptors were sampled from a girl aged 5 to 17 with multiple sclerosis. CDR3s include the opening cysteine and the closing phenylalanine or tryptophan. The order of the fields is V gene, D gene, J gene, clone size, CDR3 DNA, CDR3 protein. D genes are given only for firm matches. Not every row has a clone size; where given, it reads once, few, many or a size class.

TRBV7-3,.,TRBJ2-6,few,TGTGCCAGCAGCCCGTGGGACTCCCTAAACCCACTCTCTGGGGCCAACGTCCTGACTTTC,CASSPWDSLNPLSGANVLTF
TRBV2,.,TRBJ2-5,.,TGTGCCAGCATTAGAGCAGGGAGAGGAGAGACCCAGTACTTC,CASIRAGRGETQYF
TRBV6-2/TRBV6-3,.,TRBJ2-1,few,TGTGCCAGCAGTTACTCTCAATGGGGCAATGAGCAGTTCTTC,CASSYSQWGNEQFF
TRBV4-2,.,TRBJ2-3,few,TGTGCCAGCAGCCAAGATGCATATTCGGATACGCAGTATTTT,CASSQDAYSDTQYF
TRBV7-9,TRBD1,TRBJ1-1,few,TGTGCCAGCAGCTTAGACCAGGGGGCTTTTGACACTGAAGCTTTCTTT,CASSLDQGAFDTEAFF
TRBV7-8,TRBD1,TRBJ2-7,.,TGTGCCAGCATCTCGACAGGGAGCGAGCAGTACTTC,CASISTGSEQYF
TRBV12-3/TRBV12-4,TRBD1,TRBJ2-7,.,TGTGCCAGCAGCTGGACAGGGGATGGGTACGAGCAGTACTTC,CASSWTGDGYEQYF
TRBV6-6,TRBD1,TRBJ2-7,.,TGTGCCAGCAGTTTAGGGACAGCCCAGGGCGAGCAGTACTTC,CASSLGTAQGEQYF
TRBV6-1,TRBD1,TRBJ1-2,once,TGTGCCAGCAGTGCACAGGGGGCCGGTGGCTACACCTTC,CASSAQGAGGYTF
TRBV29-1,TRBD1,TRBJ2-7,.,TGCAGCGCCAGGACAGGGGCTAACTACGAGCAGTACTTC,CSARTGANYEQYF
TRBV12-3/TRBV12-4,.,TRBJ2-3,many,TGTGCCAGCTCCTACGGGGTGGGAACAGATACGCAGTATTTT,CASSYGVGTDTQYF
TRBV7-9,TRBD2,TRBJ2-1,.,TGTGCCAGCAGCTTAGTAGGAGCGGGGATCTACAATGAGCAGTTCTTC,CASSLVGAGIYNEQFF
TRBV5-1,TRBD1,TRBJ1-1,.,TGCGCCAGCAGCGTGCAAGGACAGGGATTGGCCACTGAAGCTTTCTTT,CASSVQGQGLATEAFF
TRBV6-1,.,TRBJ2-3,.,TGTGCCAGCAGTGAACAAGGGTCCACAGATACGCAGTATTTT,CASSEQGSTDTQYF
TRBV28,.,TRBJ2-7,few,TGTGCCAGCAGATCCACCGGGAACTCCTACGAGCAGTACTTC,CASRSTGNSYEQYF
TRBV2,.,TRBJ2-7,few,TGTGCCAGCGCTAGAGGGCAGATGAGCTCCTACGGGCAGTACTTC,CASARGQMSSYGQYF
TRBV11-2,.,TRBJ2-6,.,TGTGCCAGCAGCTTAGGCCCAGAGCTAGCCAACGTCCTGACTTTC,CASSLGPELANVLTF
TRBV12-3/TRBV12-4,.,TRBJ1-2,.,TGTGCCAGCAGTTTTACCGAGGGGGGCTACACCTTC,CASSFTEGGYTF
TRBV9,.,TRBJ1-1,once,TGTGCCAGCAGCGGCGTCACAGGGAACACTGAAGCTTTCTTT,CASSGVTGNTEAFF
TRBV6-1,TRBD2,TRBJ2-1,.,TGTGCCAGCACCCCTAACCCGGGACTAGCGGGGAATAATGAGCAGTTCTTC,CASTPNPGLAGNNEQFF
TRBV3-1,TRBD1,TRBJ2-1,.,TGTGCCAGCAGCCAAGGCCCAGGGGGTATGAATGAGCAGTTCTTC,CASSQGPGGMNEQFF
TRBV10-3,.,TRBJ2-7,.,TGTGCCATCAGTGATATTACAGGACCTGGATCCTACGAGCAGTACTTC,CAISDITGPGSYEQYF
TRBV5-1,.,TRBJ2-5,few,TGCGCCAGCAGCTTATTGGGGACACAACAAGAGACCCAGTACTTC,CASSLLGTQQETQYF
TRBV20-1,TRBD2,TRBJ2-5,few,TGCAGTGCTCTACCACCCCGGCTAGCGGGGATGCGGGAGACCCAGTACTTC,CSALPPRLAGMRETQYF
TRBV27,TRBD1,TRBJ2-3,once,TGTGCCAGCAGTTTGCCCGACAGGGCAAATACGCAGTATTTT,CASSLPDRANTQYF
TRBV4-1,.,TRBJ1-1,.,TGCGCCAGCAGCCAAGTAATGAACACTGAAGCTTTCTTT,CASSQVMNTEAFF
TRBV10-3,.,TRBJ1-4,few,TGTGCCATCAGTGAGTGGGAGGCCTCCGTGACTAATGAAAAACTGTTTTTT,CAISEWEASVTNEKLFF
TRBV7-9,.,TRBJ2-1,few,TGTGCCAGCAGCTTAGCCGGACGGAATGAGCAGTTCTTC,CASSLAGRNEQFF
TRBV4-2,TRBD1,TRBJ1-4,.,TGTGCCAGCAGCCTGACAGGGACTAATGAAAAACTGTTTTTT,CASSLTGTNEKLFF
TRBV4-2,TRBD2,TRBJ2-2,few,TGTGCCAGCAGCACCCGACTAGCGGGGGCGAACACCGGGGAGCTGTTTTTT,CASSTRLAGANTGELFF
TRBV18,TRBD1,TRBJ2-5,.,TGTGCCAGCTCACACGGACAGGGGAAACAGACCCAGTACTTC,CASSHGQGKQTQYF
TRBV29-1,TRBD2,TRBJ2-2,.,TGCAGCGTTGTGCGGGGGGAGGTTTCCACCGGGGAGCTGTTTTTT,CSVVRGEVSTGELFF
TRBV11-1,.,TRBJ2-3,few,TGTGCCAGCAGCCCAATATGGACGGGCACAGATACGCAGTATTTT,CASSPIWTGTDTQYF
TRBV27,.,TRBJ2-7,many,TGTGCCAGCAGTTTGCGTAGGGATAATTCCTACGAGCAGTACTTC,CASSLRRDNSYEQYF
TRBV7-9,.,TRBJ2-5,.,TGTGCCAGCAGCTTAGATCTGGTCGAGGAGGCCCAGTACTTC,CASSLDLVEEAQYF
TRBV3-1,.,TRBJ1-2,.,TGTGCCAGCAGCCAAGGGGGTCTTTGGGACATTAACTATGGCTACACCTTC,CASSQGGLWDINYGYTF
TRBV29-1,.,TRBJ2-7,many,TGCAGCGCCATGGGGGGCGAAACCTACGAGCAGTACTTC,CSAMGGETYEQYF
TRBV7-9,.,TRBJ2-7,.,TGTGCCAGCAGCAACCGGGGGTACGAGCAGTACTTC,CASSNRGYEQYF
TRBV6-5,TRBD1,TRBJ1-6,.,TGTGCCAGCAGTTACGGACAGGGGGCTAATTCACCCCTCCACTTT,CASSYGQGANSPLHF
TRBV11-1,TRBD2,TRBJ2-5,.,TGTGCCAGCAGCGAACATCCGGGACTAGCGGGAGAGGGCCAGTACTTC,CASSEHPGLAGEGQYF
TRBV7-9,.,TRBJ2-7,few,TGTGCCAGCAGCTTTGCCCTCGCCTACGAGCAGTACTTC,CASSFALAYEQYF
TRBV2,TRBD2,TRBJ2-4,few,TGTGCCAGCACGCCGACTAGCGGGGGGGAAAACATTCAGTACTTC,CASTPTSGGENIQYF
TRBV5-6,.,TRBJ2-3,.,TGTGCCAGCAGCCACCCGCCCAGCGGATATAGCACAGATACGCAGTATTTT,CASSHPPSGYSTDTQYF
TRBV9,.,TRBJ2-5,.,TGTGCCAGCATAATAACAGAGGGGGGGGGTAAGAAGACCCAGTACTTC,CASIITEGGGKKTQYF
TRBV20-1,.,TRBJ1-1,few,TGCAGTGCTCGCCCTGGGAGTGACACTGAAGCTTTCTTT,CSARPGSDTEAFF
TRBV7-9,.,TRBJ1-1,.,TGTGCCACCCCCCTCCCGGGACGCCTCGGGGACACTGAAGCTTTCTTT,CATPLPGRLGDTEAFF
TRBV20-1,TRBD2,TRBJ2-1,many,TGCAGGGCGCGGGGGGGTAACAATGAGCAGTTCTTC,CRARGGNNEQFF
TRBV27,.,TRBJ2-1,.,TGTGCCAGCAGTCCGACCCTATATTACAATGAGCAGTTCTTC,CASSPTLYYNEQFF
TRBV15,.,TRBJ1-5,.,TGTGCCACCAGCAGAGACGGGGGGGGCAATCAGCCCCAGCATTTT,CATSRDGGGNQPQHF
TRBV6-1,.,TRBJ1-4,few,TGTGCCAGCAGTGAAGTCCGGGTGGAAAGTGAAAAACTGTTTTTT,CASSEVRVESEKLFF
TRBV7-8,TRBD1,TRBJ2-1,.,TGTGCCAGCAGCGGCTGGGGCCGACAGGGGCTACTCTACAATGAGCAGTTCTTC,CASSGWGRQGLLYNEQFF
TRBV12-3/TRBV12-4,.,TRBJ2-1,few,TGTGCCAGCAGTTCCACCACAACGTACAATGAGCAGTTCTTC,CASSSTTTYNEQFF
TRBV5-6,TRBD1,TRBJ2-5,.,TGTGCCAGCGCCTTCGACAGGGATTTAACGGAGACCCAGTACTTC,CASAFDRDLTETQYF
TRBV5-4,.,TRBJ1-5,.,TGTGCCAGCAGCGTACAGGATGGAAATCAGCCCCAGCATTTT,CASSVQDGNQPQHF
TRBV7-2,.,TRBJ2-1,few,TGTGCCAGCAGCCTCGAGGAGGGGGAGCAGTTCTTC,CASSLEEGEQFF
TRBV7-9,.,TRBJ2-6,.,TGTGCCAGCAGTAAGTCACAGGGTGGCACTGGGGCCAACGTCCTGACTTTC,CASSKSQGGTGANVLTF
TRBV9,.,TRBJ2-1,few,TGTGCCAGCAGCGTAGGGGTTGAGCAGTTCTTC,CASSVGVEQFF
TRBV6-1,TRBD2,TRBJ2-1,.,TGTGCCAGCATACGGGGGGGCTTTGACAATGAGCAGTTCTTC,CASIRGGFDNEQFF
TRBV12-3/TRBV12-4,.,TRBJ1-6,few,TGTGCCAGCAGTTTAAAGGCGGCACCCCTCCACTTT,CASSLKAAPLHF